This is a list of T cell receptor beta chains from one sample in a study of T cells in Graves' hyperthyroidism and ophthalmopathy. MiXCR, run by TCRdb on the multiplex PCR reads, gives a single entry per CDR3 protein. The data contain some 550,000 distinct CDR3 sequences, more than 15% of them seen just once; the ten biggest clones take up around 3.5%. Sequenced: blood. The source is a woman aged 40 to 49 with Graves' ophthalmopathy. CDR3s include the opening cysteine and the closing phenylalanine or tryptophan.

>TRBV7-9
CASSPKEGGSHEQYF
>TRBV6-2/TRBV6-3
CTSSSPLNTEAFF
>TRBV4-1
CASSFSRGFSQETQYF
>TRBV29-1
CSGRRGQNEAFF
>TRBV20-1
CSAPYPINYEQYF
>TRBV10-2
CASSELTVNTEAFF
>TRBV2
CASSALQGVNEQFF
>TRBV13
CASSPDWGSMNTEAFF
>TRBV2
CASKPYSNQPQHF
>TRBV4-1
CASSQERGWGNSPLHF
>TRBV5-1
CASSKGTANTGELFF
>TRBV2
CAILKYSETEGSPLHF
>TRBV15
CATSRDRVATYEQYF
>TRBV9
CASSIGTERKDTQYF
>TRBV5-1
CASSPLEGASGNTIYF
>TRBV27
CASRRDRDYGYTF
>TRBV19
CASSIPGGPETQYF
>TRBV7-9
CASSSHSGSSYEQYF
>TRBV14
CASSAKNSPRETQYF
>TRBV3-1
CASSQASGGRGGEQFF
>TRBV14
CASSQVIFGAAFF
>TRBV3-1
CASSQSLNTGELFF
>TRBV12-3/TRBV12-4
CASSFNGFYNSPLHF
>TRBV18
CASSLNRPDDLNSPLHF
>TRBV7-9
CASSLGTGREQYF
>TRBV20-1
CSANAGGVPYEQYF
>TRBV12-3/TRBV12-4
CASSPKTGDTQYF